A selection of T cell receptor beta chains follows, all from one sample in a study of T cell responses to AZD1222 COVID-19 vaccine. Measured with immunoSEQ multiplex PCR; TCRdb has only the in-frame clones, and not every one. The profile shows 150,000 or so clones, 80% to 95% of them singletons. Here the sequenced sample was peripheral blood, taken 28 days after the second AZD1222 dose. These receptors all stem from an adult who received the AZD1222 COVID-19 vaccine. Both conserved end residues are part of each CDR3. The D gene is left open where the match is weak. Only part of the rows carry a size: once, few, many, or a class if the clone is expanded.

d_gene: -
abundance: -
v_gene: TRBV6-5
CDR3aa: CASRGPGALYEQYF

d_gene: -
abundance: -
v_gene: TRBV28
CDR3aa: CASSEPISNEKLFF

d_gene: TRBD1
abundance: -
v_gene: TRBV28
CDR3aa: CASRSTGGNYGYTF

d_gene: TRBD2
abundance: once
v_gene: TRBV5-1
CDR3aa: CASSLGGLAGDGEQFF

d_gene: TRBD1
abundance: once
v_gene: TRBV28
CDR3aa: CASSRAGTGTKFWTGELFF

d_gene: -
abundance: -
v_gene: TRBV28
CDR3aa: CASSLGQSGNTIYF

d_gene: -
abundance: once
v_gene: TRBV19
CDR3aa: CASSTTGTTNEKLFF

d_gene: TRBD1
abundance: -
v_gene: TRBV5-3
CDR3aa: CARTVQGAPETQYF

d_gene: -
abundance: -
v_gene: TRBV24-1
CDR3aa: CATSDLRHSGETQYF

d_gene: -
abundance: -
v_gene: TRBV9
CDR3aa: CASSVALATDTQYF

d_gene: TRBD2
abundance: -
v_gene: TRBV6-6
CDR3aa: CASSPLSSGRRNEQYF

d_gene: TRBD2
abundance: -
v_gene: TRBV27
CDR3aa: CASSLSPGLVGYEQYF

d_gene: -
abundance: -
v_gene: TRBV10-3
CDR3aa: CAIRSDPGNTIYF

d_gene: -
abundance: -
v_gene: TRBV10-2
CDR3aa: CASSDGPRYGYTF

d_gene: TRBD1
abundance: once
v_gene: TRBV11-3
CDR3aa: CASSLEGRWDRANTGELFF

d_gene: TRBD2
abundance: -
v_gene: TRBV6-5
CDR3aa: CASSRTSGTYEQYF

d_gene: -
abundance: -
v_gene: TRBV6-1
CDR3aa: CASSVLYGPTPNEQFF

d_gene: -
abundance: -
v_gene: TRBV2
CDR3aa: CASSERAGLQPQHF

d_gene: TRBD1
abundance: -
v_gene: TRBV2
CDR3aa: CASSEARTGINTEAFF

d_gene: -
abundance: -
v_gene: TRBV7-2
CDR3aa: CASSGEGGNNQPQHF

d_gene: -
abundance: -
v_gene: TRBV29-1
CDR3aa: CSVEEGASTETQYF

d_gene: -
abundance: -
v_gene: TRBV27
CDR3aa: CASSSGHYTEAFF

d_gene: -
abundance: -
v_gene: TRBV10-2
CDR3aa: CASSELGTESEQYF

d_gene: TRBD2
abundance: -
v_gene: TRBV5-6
CDR3aa: CASSLGLAGNYEQYF

d_gene: -
abundance: -
v_gene: TRBV9
CDR3aa: CASSVVAYEQYF

d_gene: TRBD1
abundance: -
v_gene: TRBV5-1
CDR3aa: CASSPGTGETNYGYTF